This T cell receptor beta chain was recovered during a study of T cells after yellow fever vaccination. Study findings and constraints: Subsequent to the booster, the majority of primary-vaccination clones reappeared (around 96% CD4, around 85% CD8).

Turning to this clonotype: The target antigen is unknown.

TCRdb independently ran MiXCR on the 5' RACE reads; one entry per CDR3 protein. The table records about 220,000 distinct CDR3 sequences, roughly 3% of them present only once. This CDR3 region has 17 residues. The rearrangement uses TRBV3-2 and TRBJ2-3; the D segment call TRBD1 is taken from the table without a DNA check. TRBV3-2 is recorded as a pseudogene. This sequence was found in a man younger than 35 who received the YFV17D yellow fever vaccine. Sequencing was performed on CD4+ T cells sorted from PBMCs, taken 10 days after the yellow fever booster vaccination. CDR3 sequence (DNA): TGTGCCAGCAGCCACCGCCAGCGGGGGCCAGGGTGGGATACGCAGTATTTT. It codes for CASSHRQRGPGWDTQYF.